The T cell receptor beta chain under discussion was sequenced for a study of blood T cell repertoires in COVID-19. On the study more broadly: The origin of the acute and convalescent COVID-19 samples was the United States, Italy and Spain. Sample material is recorded as cDNA or gDNA derived from T cells, B-cell-depleted T cells, or PBMCs.

Per the study methods: Estimation of nucleated cell counts relied on the amplification of reference gene primers. Sequenced by immunoSEQ multiplex PCR; TCRdb stores in-frame clones only, minus some. D and trimming come from the DNA, and the V and J calls and clone size come from that table. This sample has around 100,000 clones; 80% to 90% occur once, and the top ten carry roughly 4.6%. The receptor's source is a human donor in a cohort sampled during active COVID-19. Input material: peripheral blood.

The CDR3 sequence is CASSYTSGRAGEDTQYF. CDR3 sequence (DNA): TGTGCCAGCAGTTACACTAGCGGGAGGGCCGGAGAAGATACGCAGTATTTT. The chain is built from TRBV6-2 or TRBV6-3 and TRBJ2-3, with 13 bases aligning to TRBD2. Losses at the gene ends were 2 bases for V and 5 bases for J; bases not matched to a gene: 7. The CDR3 totals 17 residues. CDR1 and CDR2 from the germline V gene are MNHEY and SVGEGT.